This T cell receptor (beta chain) originates from a study of CD8+CD57+ T cells in acquired aplastic anemia. Study overall: Sorted CD4+ and CD8+ cells gave an average of roughly 3 ug of DNA.

The patients chosen for sequencing had shown expansion of CD8+CD57+ cells (detected by flow cytometry). All patients had severe acquired aplastic anemia. Patients were therapy-naive when their blood was sampled. This clonotype appeared once. Genomic DNA provided the template from which TCR beta VDJ and CDR3 profiles were obtained. One entry per CDR3 protein results from TCRdb running MiXCR on the reads. This sample carries over 150,000 distinct CDR3 sequences, roughly 65% of them seen once, and the ten largest clones take approximately 42%. CDR3 length: 13 residues. Trimming removed 2 bases at V and 5 bases at J, with 7 bases between.

The sequence was collected from a human donor with aplastic anemia. Sequencing used sorted CD4+, CD8+, or CD8+CD57+ T cells (not recorded which) from PBMCs. The rearrangement links TRBV12-3 or TRBV12-4 to TRBJ1-5; no firm D call. The CDR3, as DNA: TGTGCCAGCAGTTTACAGGATTATCAGCCCCAGCATTTT. This codes for CASSLQDYQPQHF.